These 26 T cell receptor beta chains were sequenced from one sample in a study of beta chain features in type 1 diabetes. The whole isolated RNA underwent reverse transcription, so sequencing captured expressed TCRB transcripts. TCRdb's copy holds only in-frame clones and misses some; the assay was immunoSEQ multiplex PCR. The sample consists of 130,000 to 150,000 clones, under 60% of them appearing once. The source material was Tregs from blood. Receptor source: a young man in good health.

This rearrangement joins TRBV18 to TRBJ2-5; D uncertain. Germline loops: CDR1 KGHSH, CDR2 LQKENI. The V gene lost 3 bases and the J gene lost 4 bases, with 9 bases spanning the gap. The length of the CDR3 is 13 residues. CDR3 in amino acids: CASSPAPVETQYF. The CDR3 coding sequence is TGTGCCAGCTCACCCGCCCCAGTAGAGACCCAGTACTTC. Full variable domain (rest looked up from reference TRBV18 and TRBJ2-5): NAGVMQNPRHLVRRRGQEARLRCSPMKGHSHVYWYRQLPEEGLKFMVYLQKENIIDESGMPKERFSAEFPKEGPSILRIQQVVRGDSAAYFCASSPAPVETQYFGPGTRLLVL.

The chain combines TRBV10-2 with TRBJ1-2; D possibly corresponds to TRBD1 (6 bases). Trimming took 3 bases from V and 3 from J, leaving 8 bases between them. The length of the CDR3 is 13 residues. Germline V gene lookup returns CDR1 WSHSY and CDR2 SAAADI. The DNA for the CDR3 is TGCGCCAGCAGTGACAGGGGTTACTATGGCTACACCTTC. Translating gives CASSDRGYYGYTF.

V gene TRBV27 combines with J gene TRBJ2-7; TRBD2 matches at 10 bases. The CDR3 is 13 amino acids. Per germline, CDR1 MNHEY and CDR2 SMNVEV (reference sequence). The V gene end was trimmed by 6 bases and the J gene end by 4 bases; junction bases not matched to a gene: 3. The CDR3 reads CASRAGGIYEQYF. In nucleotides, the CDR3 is TGTGCCAGCAGAGCGGGAGGGATTTACGAGCAGTACTTC.

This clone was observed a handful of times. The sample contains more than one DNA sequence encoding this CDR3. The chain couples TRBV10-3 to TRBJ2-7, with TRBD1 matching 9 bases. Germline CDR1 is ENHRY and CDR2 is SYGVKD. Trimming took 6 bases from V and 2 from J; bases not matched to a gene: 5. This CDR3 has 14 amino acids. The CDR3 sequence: CAISAGQGPYEQYF. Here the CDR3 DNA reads TGTGCCATCAGCGCGGGACAGGGACCCTACGAGCAGTACTTC.

CDR3 residues: CACSAGDEQYF. Written as DNA, the CDR3 is TGTGCCTGTTCCGCGGGGGACGAGCAGTACTTC. The rearrangement links TRBV30 to TRBJ2-5; 7 positions match TRBD2. The assigned J gene may be wrong: the sequence end matches TRBJ2-7 better. The germline V gene encodes CDR1 GTSNPN and CDR2 SVGIG (reference sequence). The CDR3 is 11 residues long.

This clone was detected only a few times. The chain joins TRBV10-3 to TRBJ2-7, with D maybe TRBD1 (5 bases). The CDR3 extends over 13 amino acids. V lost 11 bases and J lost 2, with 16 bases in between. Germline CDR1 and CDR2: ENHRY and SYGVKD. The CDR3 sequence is CAALQGAAYEQYF. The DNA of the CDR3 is TGTGCCGCCCTGCAGGGTGCCGCCTACGAGCAGTACTTC.

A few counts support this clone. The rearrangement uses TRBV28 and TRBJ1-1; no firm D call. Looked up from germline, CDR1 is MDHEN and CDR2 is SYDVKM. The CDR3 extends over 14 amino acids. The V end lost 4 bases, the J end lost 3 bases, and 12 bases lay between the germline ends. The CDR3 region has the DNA TGTGCCAGCAGTTCGTCGGGTCTTTACACTGAAGCTTTCTTT. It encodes CASSSSGLYTEAFF.

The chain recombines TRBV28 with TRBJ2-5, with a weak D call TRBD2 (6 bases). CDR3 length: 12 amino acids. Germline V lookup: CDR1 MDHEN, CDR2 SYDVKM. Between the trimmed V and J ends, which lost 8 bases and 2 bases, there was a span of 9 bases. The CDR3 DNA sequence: TGTGCCAGCCGGGACTTACAAGAGACCCAGTACTTC. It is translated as CASRDLQETQYF.

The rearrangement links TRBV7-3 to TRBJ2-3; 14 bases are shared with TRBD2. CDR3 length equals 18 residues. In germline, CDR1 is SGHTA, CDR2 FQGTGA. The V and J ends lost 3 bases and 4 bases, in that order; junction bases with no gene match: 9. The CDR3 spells CASSLTGTSGRVADTQYF. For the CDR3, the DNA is TGTGCCAGCAGCTTGACCGGGACTAGCGGGAGAGTGGCAGATACGCAGTATTTT.

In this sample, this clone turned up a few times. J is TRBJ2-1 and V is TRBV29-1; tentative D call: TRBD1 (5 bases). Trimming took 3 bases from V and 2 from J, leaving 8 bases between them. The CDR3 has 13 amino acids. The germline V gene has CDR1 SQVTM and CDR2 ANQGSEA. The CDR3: CSVDSGTYNEQFF. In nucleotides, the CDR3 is TGCAGCGTTGATTCAGGGACCTACAATGAGCAGTTCTTC.

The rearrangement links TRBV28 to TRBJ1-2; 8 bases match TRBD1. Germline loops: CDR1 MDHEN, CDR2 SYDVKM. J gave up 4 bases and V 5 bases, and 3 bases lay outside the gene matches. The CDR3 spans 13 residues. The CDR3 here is CASSKQGGYGYTF. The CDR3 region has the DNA TGTGCCAGCAGTAAACAGGGGGGCTATGGCTACACCTTC.

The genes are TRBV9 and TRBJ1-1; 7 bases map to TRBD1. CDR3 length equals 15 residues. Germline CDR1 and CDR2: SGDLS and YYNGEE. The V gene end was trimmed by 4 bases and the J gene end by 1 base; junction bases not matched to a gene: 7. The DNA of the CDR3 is TGTGCCAGCAGCCCCAGGGGGATGGGGAACACTGAAGCTTTCTTT. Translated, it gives CASSPRGMGNTEAFF.

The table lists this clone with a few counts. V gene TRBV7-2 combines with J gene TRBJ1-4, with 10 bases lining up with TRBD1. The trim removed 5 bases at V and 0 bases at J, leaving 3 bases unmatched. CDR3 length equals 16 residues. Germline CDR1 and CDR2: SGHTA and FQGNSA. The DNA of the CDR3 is TGTGCCAGCAGCCGACAGGGGGCGGCAACTAATGAAAAACTGTTTTTT. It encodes CASSRQGAATNEKLFF.

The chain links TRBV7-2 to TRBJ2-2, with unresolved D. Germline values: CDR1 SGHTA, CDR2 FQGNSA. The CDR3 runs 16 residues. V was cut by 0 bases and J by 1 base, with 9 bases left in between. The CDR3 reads CASSLARLENTGELFF. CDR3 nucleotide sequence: TGTGCCAGCAGCTTAGCGCGTCTAGAGAACACCGGGGAGCTGTTTTTT.

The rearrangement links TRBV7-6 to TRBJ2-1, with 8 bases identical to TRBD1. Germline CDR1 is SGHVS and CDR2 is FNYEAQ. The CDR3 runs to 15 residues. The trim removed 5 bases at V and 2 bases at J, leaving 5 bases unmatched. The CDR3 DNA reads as TGTGCCAGCAGCCCGGGACAGGTGACCTACAATGAGCAGTTCTTC. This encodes CASSPGQVTYNEQFF.

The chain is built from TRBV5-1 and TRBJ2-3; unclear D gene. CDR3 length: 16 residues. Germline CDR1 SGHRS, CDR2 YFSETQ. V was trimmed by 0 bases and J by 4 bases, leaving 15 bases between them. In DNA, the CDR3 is TGCGCCAGCAGCTTGGGCGAGTCGAGGAAGGCAGATACGCAGTATTTT. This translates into CASSLGESRKADTQYF.

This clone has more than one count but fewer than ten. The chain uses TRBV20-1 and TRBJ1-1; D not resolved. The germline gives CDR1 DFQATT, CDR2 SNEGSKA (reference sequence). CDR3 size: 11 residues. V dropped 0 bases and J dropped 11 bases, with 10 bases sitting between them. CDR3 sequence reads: CSAREVGEAFF. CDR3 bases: TGCAGTGCTAGAGAGGTCGGAGAGGCTTTCTTT.

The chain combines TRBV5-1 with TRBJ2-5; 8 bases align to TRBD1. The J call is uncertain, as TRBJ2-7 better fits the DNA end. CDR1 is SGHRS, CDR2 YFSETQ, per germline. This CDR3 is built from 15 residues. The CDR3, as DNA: TGCGCCAGCAGCTTGGCAGGGGCAGGGGGCGGCGAGCAGTACTTC. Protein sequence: CASSLAGAGGGEQYF.

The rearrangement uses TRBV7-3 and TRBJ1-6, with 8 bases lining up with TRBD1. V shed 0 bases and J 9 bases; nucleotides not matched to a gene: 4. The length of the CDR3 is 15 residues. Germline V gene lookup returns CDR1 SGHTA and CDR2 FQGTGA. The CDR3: CASSLTGQGASPLHF. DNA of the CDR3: TGTGCCAGCAGCTTAACCGGACAGGGTGCTTCACCCCTCCACTTT.

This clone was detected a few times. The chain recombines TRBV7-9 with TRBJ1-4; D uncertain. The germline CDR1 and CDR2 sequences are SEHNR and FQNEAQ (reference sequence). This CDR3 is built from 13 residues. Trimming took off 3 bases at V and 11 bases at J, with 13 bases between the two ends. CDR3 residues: CASSFPDNTKLFF. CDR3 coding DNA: TGTGCCAGCAGCTTTCCAGACAATACGAAACTGTTTTTT. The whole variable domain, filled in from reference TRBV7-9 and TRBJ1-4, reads DTGVSQNPRHKITKRGQNVTFRCDPISEHNRLYWYRQTLGQGPEFLTYFQNEAQLEKSRLLSDRFSAERPKGSFSTLEIQRTEQGDSAMYLCASSFPDNTKLFFGSGTQLSVL.

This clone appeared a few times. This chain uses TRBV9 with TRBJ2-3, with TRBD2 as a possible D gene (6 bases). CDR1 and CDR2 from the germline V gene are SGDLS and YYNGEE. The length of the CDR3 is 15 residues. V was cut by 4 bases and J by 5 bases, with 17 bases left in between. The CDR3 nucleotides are TGTGCCAGCAGCCCACACCCCGGGAGTGGAGATACGCAGTATTTT. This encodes CASSPHPGSGDTQYF.

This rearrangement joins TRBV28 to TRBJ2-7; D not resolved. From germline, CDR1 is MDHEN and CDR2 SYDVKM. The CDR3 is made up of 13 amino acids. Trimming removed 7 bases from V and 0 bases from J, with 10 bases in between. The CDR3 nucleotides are TGTGCCAGCACCCCATGGAGCTCCTACGAGCAGTACTTC. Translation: CASTPWSSYEQYF.

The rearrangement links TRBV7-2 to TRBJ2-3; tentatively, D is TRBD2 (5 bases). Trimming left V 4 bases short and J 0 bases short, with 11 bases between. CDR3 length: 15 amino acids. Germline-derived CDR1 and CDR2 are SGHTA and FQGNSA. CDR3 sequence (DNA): TGTGCCAGCAGCTGGCGGCGGGCTAGCACAGATACGCAGTATTTT. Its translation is CASSWRRASTDTQYF. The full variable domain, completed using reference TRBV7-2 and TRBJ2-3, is GAGVSQSPSNKVTEKGKDVELRCDPISGHTALYWYRQSLGQGLEFLIYFQGNSAPDKSGLPSDRFSAERTGGSVSTLTIQRTQQEDSAVYLCASSWRRASTDTQYFGPGTRLTVL.

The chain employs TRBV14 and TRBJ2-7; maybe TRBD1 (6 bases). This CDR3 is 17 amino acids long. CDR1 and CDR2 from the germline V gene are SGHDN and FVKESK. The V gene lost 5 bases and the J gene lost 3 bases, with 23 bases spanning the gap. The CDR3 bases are TGTGCCAGCAGCACACGTCAAGGATTACAGGGTTACTACGAGCAGTACTTC. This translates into CASSTRQGLQGYYEQYF.

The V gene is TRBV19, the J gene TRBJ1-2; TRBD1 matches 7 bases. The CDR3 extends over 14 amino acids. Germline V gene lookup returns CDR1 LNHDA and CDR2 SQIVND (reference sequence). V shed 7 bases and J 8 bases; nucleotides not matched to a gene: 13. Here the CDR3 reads CASTTREGARGYTF. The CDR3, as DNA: TGTGCCAGTACCACACGAGAGGGGGCGAGAGGCTACACCTTC.

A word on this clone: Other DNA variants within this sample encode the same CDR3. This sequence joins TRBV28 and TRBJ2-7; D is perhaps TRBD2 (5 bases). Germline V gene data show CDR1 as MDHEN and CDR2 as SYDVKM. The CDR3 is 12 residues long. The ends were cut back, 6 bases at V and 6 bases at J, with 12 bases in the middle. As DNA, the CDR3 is TGTGCCAGCAGCCTAGGAGGAAGCGAGCAGTACTTC. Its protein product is CASSLGGSEQYF. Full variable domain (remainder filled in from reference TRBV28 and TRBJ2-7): DVKVTQSSRYLVKRTGEKVFLECVQDMDHENMFWYRQDPGLGLRLIYFSYDVKMKEKGDIPEGYSVSREKKERFSLILESASTNQTSMYLCASSLGGSEQYFGPGTRLTVT.